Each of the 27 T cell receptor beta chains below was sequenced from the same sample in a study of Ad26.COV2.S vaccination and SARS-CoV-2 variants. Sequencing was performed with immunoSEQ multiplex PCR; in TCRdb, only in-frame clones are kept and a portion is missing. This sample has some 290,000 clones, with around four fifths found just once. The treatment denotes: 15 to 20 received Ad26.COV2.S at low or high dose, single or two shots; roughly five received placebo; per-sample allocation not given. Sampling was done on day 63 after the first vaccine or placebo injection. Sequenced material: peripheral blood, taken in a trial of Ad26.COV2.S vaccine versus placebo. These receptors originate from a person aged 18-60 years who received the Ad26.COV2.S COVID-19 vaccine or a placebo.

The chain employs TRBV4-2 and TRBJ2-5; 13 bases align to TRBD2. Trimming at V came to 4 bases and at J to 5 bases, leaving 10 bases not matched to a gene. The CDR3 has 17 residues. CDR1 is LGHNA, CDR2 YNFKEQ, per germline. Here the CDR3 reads CASSPLLAGGPGETQYF. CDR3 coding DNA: TGTGCCAGCAGCCCACTACTAGCGGGGGGGCCCGGGGAGACCCAGTACTTC.

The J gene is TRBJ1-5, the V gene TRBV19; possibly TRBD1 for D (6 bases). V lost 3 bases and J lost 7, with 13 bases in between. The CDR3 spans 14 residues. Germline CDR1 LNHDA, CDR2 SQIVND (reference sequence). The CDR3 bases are TGTGCCAGTAGTATTTGGGGGCGCGAACAGCCCCAGCATTTT. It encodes CASSIWGREQPQHF.

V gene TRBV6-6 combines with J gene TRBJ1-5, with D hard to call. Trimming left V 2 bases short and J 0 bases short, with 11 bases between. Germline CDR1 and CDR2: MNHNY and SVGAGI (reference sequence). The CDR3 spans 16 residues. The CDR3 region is CASSYALPLSNQPQHF. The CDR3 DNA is TGTGCCAGCAGTTACGCCCTCCCCCTTAGCAATCAGCCCCAGCATTTT.

CDR3 coding DNA: TGCGCCAGCAGTCCCCGGCAGGTCGCCAACTATGGCTACACCTTC. Amino acid sequence: CASSPRQVANYGYTF. V and J are TRBV5-1 and TRBJ1-2, with D unresolved. The V and J ends lost 5 bases and 2 bases respectively, with 16 bases between them. The germline V gene encodes CDR1 SGHRS and CDR2 YFSETQ. The CDR3 loop spans 15 amino acids.

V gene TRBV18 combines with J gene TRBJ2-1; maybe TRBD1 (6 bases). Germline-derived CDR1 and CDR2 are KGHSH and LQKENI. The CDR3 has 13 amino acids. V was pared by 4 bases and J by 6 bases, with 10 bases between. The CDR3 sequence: CASSQGQSNEQFF. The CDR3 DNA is TGTGCCAGCTCACAAGGACAGTCCAATGAGCAGTTCTTC.

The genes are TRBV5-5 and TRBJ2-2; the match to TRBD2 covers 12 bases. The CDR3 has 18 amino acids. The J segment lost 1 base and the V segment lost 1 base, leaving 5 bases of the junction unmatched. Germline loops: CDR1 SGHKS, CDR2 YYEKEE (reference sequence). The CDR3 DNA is TGTGCCAGCAGCTTGTTTGCTAGCGGGGGGGTGAACACCGGGGAGCTGTTTTTT. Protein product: CASSLFASGGVNTGELFF.

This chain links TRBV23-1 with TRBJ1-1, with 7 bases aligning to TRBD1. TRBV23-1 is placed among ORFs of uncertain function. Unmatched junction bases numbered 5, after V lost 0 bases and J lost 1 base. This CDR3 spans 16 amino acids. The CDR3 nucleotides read TGCGCCAGCAGTCAATCCCGGGACAGACCGAACACTGAAGCTTTCTTT. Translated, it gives CASSQSRDRPNTEAFF.

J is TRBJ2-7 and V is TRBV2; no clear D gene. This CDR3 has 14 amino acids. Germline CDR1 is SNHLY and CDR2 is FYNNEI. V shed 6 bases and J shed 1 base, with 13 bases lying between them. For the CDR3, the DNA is TGTGCCAGCAGGCTCATGGACGAGTCCTACGAGCAGTACTTC. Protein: CASRLMDESYEQYF.

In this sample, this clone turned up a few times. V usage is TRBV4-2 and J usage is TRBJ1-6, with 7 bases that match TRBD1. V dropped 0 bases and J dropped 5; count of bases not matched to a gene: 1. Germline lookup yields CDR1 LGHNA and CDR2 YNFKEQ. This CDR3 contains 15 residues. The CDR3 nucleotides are TGTGCCAGCAGCCAAGAGGACAGGCATAATTCACCCCTCCACTTT. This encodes CASSQEDRHNSPLHF.

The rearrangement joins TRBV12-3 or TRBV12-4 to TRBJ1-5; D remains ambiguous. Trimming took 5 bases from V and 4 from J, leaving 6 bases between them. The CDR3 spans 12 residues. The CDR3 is CASSPGNQPQHF. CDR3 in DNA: TGTGCCAGCAGTCCTGGTAATCAGCCCCAGCATTTT.

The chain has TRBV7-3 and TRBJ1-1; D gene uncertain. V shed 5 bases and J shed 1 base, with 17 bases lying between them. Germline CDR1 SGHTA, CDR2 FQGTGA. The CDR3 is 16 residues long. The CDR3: CASSLHGGGPNTEAFF. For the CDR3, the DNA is TGTGCCAGCAGCCTCCATGGCGGAGGGCCGAACACTGAAGCTTTCTTT.

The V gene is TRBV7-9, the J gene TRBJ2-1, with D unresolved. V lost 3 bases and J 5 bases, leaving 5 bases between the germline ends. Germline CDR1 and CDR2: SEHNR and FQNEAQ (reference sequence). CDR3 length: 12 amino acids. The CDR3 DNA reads TGTGCCAGCAGCTTTCAGCACAATGAGCAGTTCTTC. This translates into CASSFQHNEQFF.

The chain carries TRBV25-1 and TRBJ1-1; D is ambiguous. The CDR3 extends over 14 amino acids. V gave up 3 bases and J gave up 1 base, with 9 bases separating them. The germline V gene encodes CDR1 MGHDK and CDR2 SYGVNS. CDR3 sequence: CASSERGSNTEAFF. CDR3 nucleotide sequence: TGTGCCAGCAGTGAGCGGGGATCGAACACTGAAGCTTTCTTT.

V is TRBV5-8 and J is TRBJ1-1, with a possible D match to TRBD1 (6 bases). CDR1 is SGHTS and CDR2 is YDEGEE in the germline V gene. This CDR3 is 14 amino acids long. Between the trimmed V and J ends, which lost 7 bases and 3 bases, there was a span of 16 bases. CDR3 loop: CASGSLGGDTEAFF. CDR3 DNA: TGTGCCAGCGGTTCTTTAGGGGGGGACACTGAAGCTTTCTTT.

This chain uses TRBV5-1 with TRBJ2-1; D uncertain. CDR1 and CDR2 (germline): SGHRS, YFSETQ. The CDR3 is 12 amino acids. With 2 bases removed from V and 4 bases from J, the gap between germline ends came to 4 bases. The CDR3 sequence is CASSFGYNEQFF. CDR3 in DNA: TGCGCCAGCAGCTTCGGTTACAATGAGCAGTTCTTC.

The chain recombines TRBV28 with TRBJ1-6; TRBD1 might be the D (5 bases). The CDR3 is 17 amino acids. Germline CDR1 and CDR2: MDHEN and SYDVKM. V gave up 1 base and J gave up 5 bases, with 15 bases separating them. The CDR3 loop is CASSLSWPRVDNSPLHF. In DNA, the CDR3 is TGTGCCAGCAGTTTATCTTGGCCCAGGGTCGATAATTCACCCCTCCACTTT.

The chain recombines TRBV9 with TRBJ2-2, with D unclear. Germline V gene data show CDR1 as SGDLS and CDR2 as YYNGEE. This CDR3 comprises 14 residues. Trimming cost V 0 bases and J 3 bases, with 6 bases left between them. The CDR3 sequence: CASSVGGHTGELFF. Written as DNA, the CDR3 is TGTGCCAGCAGCGTAGGGGGTCACACCGGGGAGCTGTTTTTT. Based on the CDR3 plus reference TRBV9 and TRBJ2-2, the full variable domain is DSGVTQTPKHLITATGQRVTLRCSPRSGDLSVYWYQQSLDQGLQFLIQYYNGEERAKGNILERFSAQQFPDLHSELNLSSLELGDSALYFCASSVGGHTGELFFGEGSRLTVL.

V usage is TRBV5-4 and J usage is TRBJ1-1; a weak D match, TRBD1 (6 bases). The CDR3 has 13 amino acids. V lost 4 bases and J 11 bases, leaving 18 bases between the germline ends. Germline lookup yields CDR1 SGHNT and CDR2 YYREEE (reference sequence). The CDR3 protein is CASSARGDAAAFF. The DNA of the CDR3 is TGTGCCAGCAGCGCCAGGGGTGACGCAGCGGCTTTCTTT.

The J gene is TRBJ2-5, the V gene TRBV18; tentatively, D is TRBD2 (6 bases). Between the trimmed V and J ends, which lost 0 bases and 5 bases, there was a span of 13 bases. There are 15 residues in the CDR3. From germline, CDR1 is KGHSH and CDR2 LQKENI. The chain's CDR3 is CASSPPVGGGETQYF. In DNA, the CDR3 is TGTGCCAGCTCACCACCCGTGGGGGGAGGCGAGACCCAGTACTTC.

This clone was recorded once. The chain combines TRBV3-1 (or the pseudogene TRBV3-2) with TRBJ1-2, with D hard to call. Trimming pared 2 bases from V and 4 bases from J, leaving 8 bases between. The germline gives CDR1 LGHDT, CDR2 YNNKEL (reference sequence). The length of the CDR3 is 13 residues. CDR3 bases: TGTGCCAGCAGCCAAAGGACGGCCTATGGCTACACCTTC. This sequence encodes CASSQRTAYGYTF.

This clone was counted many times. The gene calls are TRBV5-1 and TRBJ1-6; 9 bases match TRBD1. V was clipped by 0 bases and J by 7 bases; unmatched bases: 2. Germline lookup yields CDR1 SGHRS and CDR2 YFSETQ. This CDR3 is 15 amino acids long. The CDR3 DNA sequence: TGCGCCAGCAGCTTGGCCACAGGGGGCAATTCACCCCTCCACTTT. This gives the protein CASSLATGGNSPLHF.

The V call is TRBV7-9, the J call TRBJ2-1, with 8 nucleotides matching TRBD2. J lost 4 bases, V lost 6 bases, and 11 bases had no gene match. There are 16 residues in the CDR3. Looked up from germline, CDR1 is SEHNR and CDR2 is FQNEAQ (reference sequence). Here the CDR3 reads CASRPGGGGKYNEQFF. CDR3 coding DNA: TGTGCCAGCAGGCCGGGTGGCGGGGGGAAATACAATGAGCAGTTCTTC.

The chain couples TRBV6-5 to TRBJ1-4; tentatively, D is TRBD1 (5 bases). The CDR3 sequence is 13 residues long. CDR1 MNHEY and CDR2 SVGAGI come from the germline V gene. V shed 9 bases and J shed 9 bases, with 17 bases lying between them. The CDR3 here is CASLGEEGQKLFF. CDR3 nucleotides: TGTGCCAGTTTGGGGGAGGAGGGTCAAAAACTGTTTTTT.

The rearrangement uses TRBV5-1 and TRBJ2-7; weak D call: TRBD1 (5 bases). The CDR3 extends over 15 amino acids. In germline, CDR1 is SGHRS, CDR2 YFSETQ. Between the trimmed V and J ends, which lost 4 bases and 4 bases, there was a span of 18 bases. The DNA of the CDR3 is TGCGCCAGCAGCCCCGTCCAGGGTGTTGAGTACGAGCAGTACTTC. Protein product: CASSPVQGVEYEQYF.

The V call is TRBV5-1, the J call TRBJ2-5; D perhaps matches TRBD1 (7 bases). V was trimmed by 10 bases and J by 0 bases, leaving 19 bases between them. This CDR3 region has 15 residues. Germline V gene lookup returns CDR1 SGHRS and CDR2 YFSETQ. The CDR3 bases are TGCGCCTCTACCCGGGGGACAGCGAACCAAGAGACCCAGTACTTC. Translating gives CASTRGTANQETQYF.

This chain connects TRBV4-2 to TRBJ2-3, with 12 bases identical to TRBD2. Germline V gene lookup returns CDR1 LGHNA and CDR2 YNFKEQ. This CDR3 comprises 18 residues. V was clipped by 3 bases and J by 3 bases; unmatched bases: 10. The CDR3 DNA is TGTGCCAGCAGCCAGGGTCGATCTAGCGGGGGGGAAACAGATACGCAGTATTTT. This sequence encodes CASSQGRSSGGETDTQYF.

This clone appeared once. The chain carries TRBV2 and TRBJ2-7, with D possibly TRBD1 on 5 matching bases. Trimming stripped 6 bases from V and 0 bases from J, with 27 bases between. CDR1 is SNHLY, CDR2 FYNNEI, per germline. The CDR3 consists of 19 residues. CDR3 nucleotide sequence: TGTGCCAGCAGCCCACCCCCAAGCTGGACAAGCGTCAACTCCTACGAGCAGTACTTC. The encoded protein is CASSPPPSWTSVNSYEQYF.